Each of the 27 T cell receptor beta chains below was sequenced from the same sample in a study of blood T cells in healthy people across ages (dated by TCRdb to between 2014 and 2017). The library was obtained by 5' RACE. Sequencing was performed on an Illumina HiSeq 2500. A second PCR of roughly 7 to 12 cycles was run with a J-beta primer mix and a sample-barcoded 5' primer. The public reads were reprocessed in TCRdb via fastp at Q25 and MiXCR, keeping in-frame beta chains. Each CDR3 protein gets just one entry, which takes the most common genes and DNA from the rows behind it. For this sample there are 550,000 to 700,000 distinct CDR3 sequences; approximately 27% appear just once. 15% to 20% of the sample is in the top ten clones. Input material: blood. The receptors derive from a woman in her 70s in good health.

Worth noting for this clonotype: A read error may produce the germline difference seen at one junction end. V is TRBV5-6 and J is TRBJ2-3; a weak D match, TRBD2 (5 bases). The CDR3 is made up of 14 amino acids. Germline V gene sequence: CDR1 SGHDT, CDR2 YYEEEE. The CDR3 spells CASSFSGSKDTRYF. The CDR3 DNA is TGTGCCAGCAGCTTTTCGGGGTCGAAAGATACGCGGTATTTT.

In this sample, this clonotype turned up a few times. This CDR3 is CASSQRTSGAQETQYF. Here the CDR3 DNA reads TGTGCCAGCAGTCAGAGGACTAGCGGGGCTCAAGAGACCCAGTACTTC. The chain combines TRBV2 with TRBJ2-5, with 12 positions matching TRBD2. Trimming took 5 bases from V and 2 from J; bases not matched to a gene: 6. The length of the CDR3 is 16 residues. CDR1 is SNHLY, CDR2 FYNNEI, per germline.

This clonotype occurred once. The chain couples TRBV7-2 to TRBJ2-5; D may be TRBD1 (6 bases). The ends were cut back, 3 bases at V and 4 bases at J, with 12 bases in the middle. The length of the CDR3 is 14 residues. Germline CDR1 reads SGHTA; CDR2 reads FQGNSA. CDR3 coding DNA: TGTGCCAGCAGCTTTCAGGACAGTCGAGAGACCCAGTACTTC. Its protein product is CASSFQDSRETQYF.

The chain joins TRBV18 to TRBJ2-5; 10 bases match TRBD1. Losses at the gene ends were 3 bases for V and 2 bases for J; bases not matched to a gene: 6. The CDR3 contains 16 residues. Per the germline V gene, CDR1 is KGHSH and CDR2 is LQKENI. CDR3 region: CASSPGQGSLQETQYF. In DNA form, the CDR3 reads TGTGCCAGCTCACCGGGACAGGGGTCCCTTCAAGAGACCCAGTACTTC.

The rearrangement joins TRBV6-6 to TRBJ1-5, with D tentatively TRBD1 (6 bases). The CDR3 is made up of 16 amino acids. Per the germline V gene, CDR1 is MNHNY and CDR2 is SVGAGI (reference sequence). Trimming took off 5 bases at V and 6 bases at J, with 20 bases between the two ends. In DNA form, the CDR3 reads TGTGCCAGCAGTCTACCGGACAGCGGAGGCACTCAGCCCCAGCATTTT. The encoded protein is CASSLPDSGGTQPQHF.

This clonotype came up a few times. The chain joins TRBV20-1 to TRBJ2-1; D not certain. Per the germline V gene, CDR1 is DFQATT and CDR2 is SNEGSKA (reference sequence). Trimming left V 2 bases short and J 0 bases short, with 8 bases between. The CDR3 loop spans 14 amino acids. The CDR3 sequence is CSARRAVSYNEQFF. CDR3 in DNA: TGCAGTGCTAGAAGGGCGGTCTCCTACAATGAGCAGTTCTTC.

This rearrangement joins TRBV9 to TRBJ2-7; D is perhaps TRBD2 (5 bases). The length of the CDR3 is 15 residues. Germline V gene sequence: CDR1 SGDLS, CDR2 YYNGEE. V lost 4 bases and J lost 1, with 15 bases in between. The CDR3 DNA reads TGTGCCAGCAGCCCCCAACTAGAGCCTTCCTACGAGCAGTACTTC. It codes for CASSPQLEPSYEQYF.

The genes are TRBV20-1 and TRBJ2-7; 16 bases map to TRBD2. J lost 9 bases, V lost 0 bases, and 11 bases had no gene match. The CDR3 has 17 amino acids. CDR1 and CDR2 from the germline V gene are DFQATT and SNEGSKA (reference sequence). CDR3 protein: CSARDNSGGLAGGGQYF. Here the CDR3 DNA reads TGCAGTGCTAGAGATAATTCTGGGGGACTAGCGGGAGGGGGGCAGTACTTC.

This clonotype was seen only once. The rearrangement links TRBV20-1 to TRBJ1-1; D is uncertain. The CDR3 extends over 15 amino acids. CDR1 is DFQATT and CDR2 is SNEGSKA in the germline V gene (reference sequence). V was trimmed by 6 bases and J by 3 bases, leaving 20 bases between them. The CDR3 DNA reads TGCAGTGCCCCCCCAGGCGGGAAAGGGTACACTGAAGCTTTCTTT. Its translation is CSAPPGGKGYTEAFF.

This clonotype occurred a few times. The chain carries TRBV7-2 and TRBJ2-1; D uncertain. The germline gives CDR1 SGHTA, CDR2 FQGNSA. CDR3 size: 16 residues. Between the trimmed V and J ends, which lost 2 bases and 6 bases, there was a span of 17 bases. Written as DNA, the CDR3 is TGTGCCAGCAGCTTAAGTACGACGGTTATTCTCAATGAGCAGTTCTTC. Translating gives CASSLSTTVILNEQFF.

The rearrangement joins TRBV27 to TRBJ1-2; D is undetermined. In germline, CDR1 is MNHEY, CDR2 SMNVEV (reference sequence). The CDR3 sequence is 13 residues long. Deletions cut 0 bases from V and 6 bases from J, with 8 bases between. The CDR3 sequence is CASSLSASHGYTF. CDR3 in DNA: TGTGCCAGCAGTTTATCGGCTTCGCATGGCTACACCTTC.

This clonotype came up a few times. The chain carries TRBV7-2 and TRBJ1-2, with D unclear. Trimming stripped 5 bases from V and 1 base from J, with 14 bases between. The germline V gene has CDR1 SGHTA and CDR2 FQGNSA. This CDR3 spans 15 amino acids. The CDR3 sequence: CASSPAQGLNYGYTF. The CDR3 region has the DNA TGTGCCAGCAGCCCGGCCCAAGGGCTTAACTATGGCTACACCTTC.

The chain uses TRBV27 and TRBJ1-6; unclear D gene. This CDR3 contains 16 residues. Germline CDR1 reads MNHEY; CDR2 reads SMNVEV (reference sequence). V was clipped by 5 bases and J by 5 bases, with 16 bases between them. The CDR3 is CASSPPPAPNNSPLHF. CDR3 nucleotide sequence: TGTGCCAGCAGTCCGCCCCCGGCGCCGAATAATTCACCCCTCCACTTT.

V usage is TRBV20-1 and J usage is TRBJ1-4, with TRBD1 identical over 8 bases. This CDR3 has 14 amino acids. Trimming took 0 bases from V and 7 from J; bases not matched to a gene: 4. The germline V gene has CDR1 DFQATT and CDR2 SNEGSKA (reference sequence). CDR3 amino acids: CSARDRTGSEKLFF. In DNA, the CDR3 is TGCAGTGCTAGAGATCGGACAGGGAGTGAAAAACTGTTTTTT.

The V and J genes are TRBV6-1 and TRBJ2-5; tentatively, D is TRBD1 (7 bases). Germline lookup yields CDR1 MNHNS and CDR2 SASEGT. The V end lost 3 bases, the J end lost 7 bases, and 18 bases lay between the germline ends. This CDR3 region has 15 residues. CDR3 residues: CASSDQQLQGGTQYF. Here the CDR3 DNA reads TGTGCCAGCAGTGACCAGCAACTTCAGGGGGGGACCCAGTACTTC.

A few counts support this clonotype. Mismatch with germline at one junction end may stem from a read error. The genes are TRBV9 and TRBJ1-1; maybe TRBD1 (5 bases). This CDR3 has 14 amino acids. Germline V gene data show CDR1 as SGDLS and CDR2 as YYNGEE. In DNA, the CDR3 is TGTACCAGCAGCGTAGGCAGGGTCGAGACTGAAGCTTTCTTT. Translation gives CTSSVGRVETEAFF.

The V call is TRBV7-9, the J call TRBJ1-6; D perhaps matches TRBD1 (5 bases). CDR1 is SEHNR, CDR2 FQNEAQ, per germline (reference sequence). This CDR3 is 13 amino acids long. Trimming pared 7 bases from V and 7 bases from J, leaving 11 bases between. CDR3 nucleotides: TGTGCCAGCACCCCCGGGGGAAATTCACCCCTCCACTTT. Protein product: CASTPGGNSPLHF.

This clonotype was detected only a few times. The chain links TRBV5-1 to TRBJ2-3; 8 bases agree with TRBD1. The junction had 3 bases not matched to a gene; V was cut back by 3 bases and J by 3 bases. The CDR3 is 14 amino acids. From germline, CDR1 is SGHRS and CDR2 YFSETQ. DNA for the CDR3: TGCGCCAGCAGCTCGACAGGGGCTACAGATACGCAGTATTTT. This gives the protein CASSSTGATDTQYF.

Only a few counts were recorded for this clonotype. The chain combines TRBV7-2 with TRBJ2-3; 7 bases are shared with TRBD1. Germline CDR1 SGHTA, CDR2 FQGNSA. The ends lost 1 base at V and 0 bases at J; junction bases unmatched: 1. The CDR3 consists of 15 residues. The CDR3 is CASSLGQGSTDTQYF. CDR3 DNA: TGTGCCAGCAGCTTAGGACAGGGTAGCACAGATACGCAGTATTTT.

This clonotype has a handful of counts. The J gene is TRBJ2-3, the V gene TRBV29-1; no firm D call. This CDR3 is 14 amino acids long. Looked up from germline, CDR1 is SQVTM and CDR2 is ANQGSEA. Trimming removed 5 bases from V and 0 bases from J, with 12 bases in between. The CDR3 loop is CSVKDPASTDTQYF. The DNA for the CDR3 is TGCAGCGTTAAGGATCCCGCTAGCACAGATACGCAGTATTTT.

This clonotype has only a few counts. The chain employs TRBV12-3 or TRBV12-4 and TRBJ2-5; TRBD2 matches 8 bases. J gave up 5 bases and V 5 bases, and 10 bases lay outside the gene matches. The CDR3 is 15 residues long. This chain's CDR3 is CASSPQSGGGETQYF. The CDR3 DNA is TGTGCCAGCAGTCCCCAGAGCGGGGGAGGGGAGACCCAGTACTTC.

The rearrangement uses TRBV7-9 and TRBJ1-4; D gene ambiguous. The V gene's germline CDR1 is SEHNR and CDR2 FQNEAQ (reference sequence). Trimming removed 3 bases at V and 2 bases at J, with 4 bases between. This CDR3 spans 13 amino acids. CDR3 DNA: TGTGCCAGCAGCTTGAATACTAATGAAAAACTGTTTTTT. This encodes CASSLNTNEKLFF.

J is TRBJ1-2 and V is TRBV12-3 or TRBV12-4; D is unclear. Trimming removed 3 bases from V and 2 bases from J, with 10 bases in between. CDR3 length: 14 amino acids. The CDR3 bases are TGTGCCAGCAGTTTTAACCAGAGGAACTATGGCTACACCTTC. Its translation: CASSFNQRNYGYTF.

CDR3 region: CASSQDPGDTEAFF. Here the CDR3 DNA reads TGCGCCAGCAGCCAAGATCCAGGGGACACTGAAGCTTTCTTT. This chain joins TRBV4-3 and TRBJ1-1; possible D gene TRBD1, 6 bases. The germline V gene encodes CDR1 LGHNA and CDR2 YSLEER. Trimming cost V 0 bases and J 3 bases, with 8 bases left between them. This CDR3 contains 14 residues.

V gene TRBV9 combines with J gene TRBJ1-6; TRBD1 agrees at 7 bases. The CDR3 has 16 residues. Looked up from germline, CDR1 is SGDLS and CDR2 is YYNGEE. Germline trimming cut 4 bases from V and 9 bases from J; bases unmatched to any gene: 13. CDR3 protein: CASSPQLTGIGSPLHF. The DNA for the CDR3 is TGTGCCAGCAGCCCGCAATTGACAGGGATCGGTTCACCCCTCCACTTT.

This chain links TRBV6-5 with TRBJ2-5; D uncertain. Germline CDR1 reads MNHEY; CDR2 reads SVGAGI. V lost 0 bases to trimming and J lost 4 bases, with 18 bases between them. The CDR3 spans 17 residues. The CDR3 is CASSYSRSRTLGETQYF. The CDR3 nucleotides read TGTGCCAGCAGTTACTCAAGGTCGAGGACCTTAGGAGAGACCCAGTACTTC.

The V gene is TRBV29-1, the J gene TRBJ1-5; D call uncertain. The germline gives CDR1 SQVTM, CDR2 ANQGSEA. The CDR3 spans 12 residues. V lost 4 bases, J lost 6 bases, and 10 bases lay in between. CDR3: CSVGKAGQPQHF. CDR3 in DNA: TGCAGCGTTGGTAAAGCGGGTCAGCCCCAGCATTTT.